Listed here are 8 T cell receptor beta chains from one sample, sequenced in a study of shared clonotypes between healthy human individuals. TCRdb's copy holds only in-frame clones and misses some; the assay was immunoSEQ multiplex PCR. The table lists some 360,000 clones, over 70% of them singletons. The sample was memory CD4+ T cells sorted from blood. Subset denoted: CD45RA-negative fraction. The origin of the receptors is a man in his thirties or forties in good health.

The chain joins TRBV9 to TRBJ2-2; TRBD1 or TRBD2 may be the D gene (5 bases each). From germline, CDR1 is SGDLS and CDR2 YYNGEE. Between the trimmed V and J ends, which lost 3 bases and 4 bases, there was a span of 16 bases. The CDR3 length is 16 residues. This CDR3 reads CASSGRDRLITGELFF. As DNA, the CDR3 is TGTGCCAGCAGCGGCCGGGACCGACTCATCACCGGGGAGCTGTTTTTT.

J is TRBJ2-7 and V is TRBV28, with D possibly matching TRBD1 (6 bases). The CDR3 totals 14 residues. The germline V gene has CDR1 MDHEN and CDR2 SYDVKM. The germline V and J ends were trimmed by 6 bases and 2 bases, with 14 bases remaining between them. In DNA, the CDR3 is TGTGCCAGCAGCCCGGGGACAACCGCCTACGAGCAGTACTTC. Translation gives CASSPGTTAYEQYF.

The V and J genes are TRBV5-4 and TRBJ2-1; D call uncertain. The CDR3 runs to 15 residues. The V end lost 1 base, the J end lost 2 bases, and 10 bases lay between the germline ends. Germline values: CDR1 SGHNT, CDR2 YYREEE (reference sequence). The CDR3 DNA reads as TGTGCCAGCAGCTTGCTCTCCGGAACCTACAATGAGCAGTTCTTC. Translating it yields CASSLLSGTYNEQFF. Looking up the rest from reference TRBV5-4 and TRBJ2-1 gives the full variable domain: ETGVTQSPTHLIKTRGQQVTLRCSSQSGHNTVSWYQQALGQGPQFIFQYYREEENGRGNFPPRFSGLQFPNYSSELNVNALELDDSALYLCASSLLSGTYNEQFFGPGTRLTVL.

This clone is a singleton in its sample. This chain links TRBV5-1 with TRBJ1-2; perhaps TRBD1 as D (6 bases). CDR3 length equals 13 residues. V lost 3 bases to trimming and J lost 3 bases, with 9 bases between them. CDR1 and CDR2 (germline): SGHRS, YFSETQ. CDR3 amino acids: CASSSTGYYGYTF. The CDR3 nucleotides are TGCGCCAGCAGCTCAACAGGGTACTATGGCTACACCTTC.

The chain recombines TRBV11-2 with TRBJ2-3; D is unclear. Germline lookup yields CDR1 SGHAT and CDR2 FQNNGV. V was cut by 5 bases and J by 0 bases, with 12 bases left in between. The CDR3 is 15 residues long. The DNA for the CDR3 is TGTGCCAGCAGCCGAAACCCATTCAGCACAGATACGCAGTATTTT. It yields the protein CASSRNPFSTDTQYF.

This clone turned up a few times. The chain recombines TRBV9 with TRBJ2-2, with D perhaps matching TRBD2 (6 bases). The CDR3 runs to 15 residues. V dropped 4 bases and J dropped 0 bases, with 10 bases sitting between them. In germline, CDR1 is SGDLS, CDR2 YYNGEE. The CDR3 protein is CASSRRESNTGELFF. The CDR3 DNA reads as TGTGCCAGCAGCCGGCGGGAATCGAACACCGGGGAGCTGTTTTTT.

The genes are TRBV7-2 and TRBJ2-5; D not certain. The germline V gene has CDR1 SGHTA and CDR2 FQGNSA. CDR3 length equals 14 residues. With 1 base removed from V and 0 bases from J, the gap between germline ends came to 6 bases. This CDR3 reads CASSLVKNQETQYF. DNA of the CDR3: TGTGCCAGCAGCTTAGTGAAGAACCAAGAGACCCAGTACTTC.

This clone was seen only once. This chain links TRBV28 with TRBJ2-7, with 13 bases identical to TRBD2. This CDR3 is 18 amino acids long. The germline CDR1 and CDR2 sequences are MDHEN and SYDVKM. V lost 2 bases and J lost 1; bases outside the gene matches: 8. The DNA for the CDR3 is TGTGCCAGCAGTTTAAGGACTAGCGGGAGAATTGCGTCCTACGAGCAGTACTTC. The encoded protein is CASSLRTSGRIASYEQYF.